This T cell receptor beta chain stems from a study of blood T cell repertoires in COVID-19. Overall study: Nucleic acid was either cDNA or gDNA, and it came from T cells, B-cell-depleted T cells, or PBMCs.

The protocol was immunoSEQ multiplex PCR, while the TCRdb copy is restricted to in-frame clones and leaves out a portion. The table records 150,000 to 180,000 clones, over 60% of them present only once. The sequencing sample was made of peripheral blood. This clonotype was obtained from a man at least 80 years old with acute or convalescent COVID-19.

The CDR3 spells CATRLKIPEGVPYEQYV. The CDR3 nucleotides read TGTGCCACCCGCCTCAAAATACCTGAGGGGGTTCCATACGAGCAGTACGTC. The rearrangement joins TRBV5-4 to TRBJ2-7, with D perhaps TRBD1 (6 bases). Trimming left V 9 bases short and J 4 bases short, with 29 bases between. CDR1 is SGHNT, CDR2 YYREEE, per germline (reference sequence). This CDR3 region has 17 residues.